Listed below are T cell receptor beta chains from one sample, sequenced in a study of T-cell reconstitution after alpha-beta-depleted transplantation in children. TCRdb reprocessed the PCR reads with MiXCR, giving one entry per CDR3 protein. The sample records 700,000 to 950,000 distinct CDR3 sequences, under 20% being singletons. The input for sequencing was PBMCs, mostly from graft donor cells, taken 360 days after TCRalphabeta/CD19-depleted stem cell transplant. These receptors all come from a male patient younger than 18 who had a stem cell transplant for acute lymphoblastic leukemia, so the T cells may come from the graft donor. The CDR3 runs from the conserved cysteine through the conserved F or W. Each record gives: CDR3 protein, CDR3 DNA, clone size, D gene, J gene, V gene. The D gene is left open where the match is weak. The listing skips clone size in some rows; elsewhere it reads once, few, many or a size class.

CDR3aa: CASSPFGVLAGGLRQETQYF
CDR3nt: TGTGCCAGCTCACCATTCGGTGTACTAGCGGGAGGGCTAAGACAAGAGACCCAGTACTTC
abundance: few
d_gene: TRBD2
j_gene: TRBJ2-5
v_gene: TRBV18

CDR3aa: CASSLWGGRYEQYF
CDR3nt: TGTGCCAGCAGTTTGTGGGGAGGGAGGTACGAGCAGTACTTC
abundance: few
d_gene: TRBD2
j_gene: TRBJ2-7
v_gene: TRBV28

CDR3aa: CSVLREGRGDIQYF
CDR3nt: TGCAGCGTTCTGCGGGAGGGCCGAGGGGACATTCAGTACTTC
abundance: many
d_gene: TRBD2
j_gene: TRBJ2-4
v_gene: TRBV29-1

CDR3aa: CASSQAHSYEQYF
CDR3nt: TGTGCCAGCAGCCAAGCTCACTCCTACGAGCAGTACTTC
abundance: many
d_gene: NA
j_gene: TRBJ2-7
v_gene: TRBV14

CDR3aa: CASSETYRGLSEKLFF
CDR3nt: TGTGCCAGCAGTGAAACGTACAGGGGGCTTAGTGAAAAACTGTTTTTT
abundance: NA
d_gene: TRBD1
j_gene: TRBJ1-4
v_gene: TRBV25-1

CDR3aa: CASSRPRATETQYF
CDR3nt: TGCGCCAGCAGCCGCCCCAGGGCTACTGAAACCCAGTACTTC
abundance: few
d_gene: NA
j_gene: TRBJ2-5
v_gene: TRBV5-1

CDR3aa: CAIRKGLAGGLGYNEQFF
CDR3nt: TGTGCCATCAGAAAAGGACTAGCGGGAGGGCTAGGGTACAATGAGCAGTTCTTC
abundance: few
d_gene: TRBD2
j_gene: TRBJ2-1
v_gene: TRBV10-3

CDR3aa: CASSLSDLHNEQFF
CDR3nt: TGTGCCAGCAGTTTATCCGACCTCCACAATGAGCAGTTCTTC
abundance: NA
d_gene: NA
j_gene: TRBJ2-1
v_gene: TRBV27

CDR3aa: CASSLGTSGSQETQYF
CDR3nt: TGCGCCAGCAGCCTCGGGACTAGCGGGTCCCAAGAGACCCAGTACTTC
abundance: NA
d_gene: TRBD2
j_gene: TRBJ2-5
v_gene: TRBV4-1

CDR3aa: CASSKTTVINQPQHF
CDR3nt: TGTGCCAGTAGTAAAACGACAGTGATAAATCAGCCCCAGCATTTT
abundance: many
d_gene: NA
j_gene: TRBJ1-5
v_gene: TRBV19

CDR3aa: CASSDGAVYGYTF
CDR3nt: TGTGCCAGCAGTGATGGAGCGGTTTATGGCTACACCTTC
abundance: many
d_gene: NA
j_gene: TRBJ1-2
v_gene: TRBV2

CDR3aa: CSVDRGRSGYTF
CDR3nt: TGCAGCGTAGACAGGGGACGGTCCGGCTACACCTTC
abundance: few
d_gene: TRBD1
j_gene: TRBJ1-2
v_gene: TRBV29-1

CDR3aa: CASSYGAGSTDTQYF
CDR3nt: TGTGCCAGCAGTTACGGGGCGGGCAGCACAGATACGCAGTATTTT
abundance: few
d_gene: NA
j_gene: TRBJ2-3
v_gene: TRBV6-5

CDR3aa: CASSIGTGTLYEQYF
CDR3nt: TGTGCCAGTAGTATCGGGACAGGGACCCTCTACGAGCAGTACTTC
abundance: NA
d_gene: TRBD1
j_gene: TRBJ2-7
v_gene: TRBV19

CDR3aa: CSARVQGRPSNYGYTF
CDR3nt: TGCAGTGCTAGAGTACAAGGGAGACCGTCTAACTATGGCTACACCTTC
abundance: NA
d_gene: NA
j_gene: TRBJ1-2
v_gene: TRBV20-1

CDR3aa: CSASGDPNEKLFF
CDR3nt: TGCAGTGCTAGCGGGGACCCAAATGAAAAACTGTTTTTT
abundance: NA
d_gene: NA
j_gene: TRBJ1-4
v_gene: TRBV20-1

CDR3aa: CASSSVGREAFF
CDR3nt: TGCGCCAGCAGCTCGGTCGGGCGCGAAGCTTTCTTT
abundance: NA
d_gene: NA
j_gene: TRBJ1-1
v_gene: TRBV5-1

CDR3aa: CASSFFDGRHYNEQFF
CDR3nt: TGTGCCAGCAGCTTCTTTGACGGGAGGCATTACAATGAGCAGTTCTTC
abundance: NA
d_gene: TRBD2
j_gene: TRBJ2-1
v_gene: TRBV7-6

CDR3aa: CASSLEGTSVLSEQYF
CDR3nt: TGTGCCAGCAGCTTAGAAGGGACTAGCGTCCTATCCGAGCAGTACTTC
abundance: many
d_gene: TRBD2
j_gene: TRBJ2-7
v_gene: TRBV7-7

CDR3aa: CASSSQWQLQTEAFF
CDR3nt: TGTGCCAGCAGCTCCCAATGGCAGTTGCAAACTGAAGCTTTCTTT
abundance: few
d_gene: NA
j_gene: TRBJ1-1
v_gene: TRBV7-8

CDR3aa: CASSLGGNAGNTIYF
CDR3nt: TGTGCCAGCAGCTTAGGAGGGAACGCTGGAAACACCATATATTTT
abundance: few
d_gene: NA
j_gene: TRBJ1-3
v_gene: TRBV7-9

CDR3aa: CASSLPGTFETQYF
CDR3nt: TGCGCCAGCAGCTTACCCGGGACCTTCGAGACCCAGTACTTC
abundance: NA
d_gene: NA
j_gene: TRBJ2-5
v_gene: TRBV5-1

CDR3aa: CASSLGLAGVDEQFF
CDR3nt: TGCGCCAGCAGCTTGGGACTAGCGGGAGTGGATGAGCAGTTCTTC
abundance: few
d_gene: TRBD2
j_gene: TRBJ2-1
v_gene: TRBV5-1

CDR3aa: CASAPGGAVTGELFF
CDR3nt: TGCGCCAGCGCGCCAGGGGGCGCGGTCACCGGGGAGCTGTTTTTT
abundance: many
d_gene: TRBD1
j_gene: TRBJ2-2
v_gene: TRBV4-1

CDR3aa: CASSRLDQSYEQYF
CDR3nt: TGTGCCAGCAGCAGGCTAGATCAATCCTACGAGCAGTACTTC
abundance: few
d_gene: NA
j_gene: TRBJ2-7
v_gene: TRBV5-6

CDR3aa: CAINQPQGREQYF
CDR3nt: TGTGCCATCAACCAACCGCAGGGGAGGGAGCAGTACTTC
abundance: NA
d_gene: NA
j_gene: TRBJ2-7
v_gene: TRBV10-3

CDR3aa: CASSLVWDWSRGTEAFF
CDR3nt: TGCGCCAGCAGCTTGGTATGGGACTGGTCCAGGGGCACTGAAGCTTTCTTT
abundance: few
d_gene: NA
j_gene: TRBJ1-1
v_gene: TRBV5-1

CDR3aa: CASSWSAGTYEQYF
CDR3nt: TGCGCCAGCAGCTGGTCGGCAGGGACCTACGAGCAGTACTTC
abundance: NA
d_gene: NA
j_gene: TRBJ2-7
v_gene: TRBV5-1

CDR3aa: CASSLVASGIYNEQFF
CDR3nt: TGCGCCAGCAGCTTGGTAGCTAGCGGGATCTACAATGAGCAGTTCTTC
abundance: few
d_gene: TRBD2
j_gene: TRBJ2-1
v_gene: TRBV5-1

CDR3aa: CASRGLAGISSYEQYF
CDR3nt: TGCGCCAGCAGGGGACTAGCGGGAATAAGCTCCTACGAGCAGTACTTC
abundance: few
d_gene: TRBD2
j_gene: TRBJ2-7
v_gene: TRBV5-1

CDR3aa: CSARATASGETQYF
CDR3nt: TGCAGTGCTAGGGCGACAGCCTCCGGGGAGACCCAGTACTTC
abundance: once
d_gene: NA
j_gene: TRBJ2-5
v_gene: TRBV20-1

CDR3aa: CASSPSGRPNTGELFF
CDR3nt: TGTGCCAGCAGCCCTAGCGGGAGGCCGAACACCGGGGAGCTGTTTTTT
abundance: many
d_gene: TRBD2
j_gene: TRBJ2-2
v_gene: TRBV5-6

CDR3aa: CASSRNGFMSNEKLFF
CDR3nt: TGTGCCAGCAGCCGTAACGGGTTTATGTCTAATGAAAAACTGTTTTTT
abundance: few
d_gene: NA
j_gene: TRBJ1-4
v_gene: TRBV5-5

CDR3aa: CASSPHIQTRAREQYF
CDR3nt: TGTGCCAGCAGCCCTCATATACAGACTAGGGCGAGGGAGCAGTACTTC
abundance: few
d_gene: NA
j_gene: TRBJ2-7
v_gene: TRBV9

CDR3aa: CASSYLAGGEQYF
CDR3nt: TGCGCCAGCAGCTACCTAGCGGGAGGCGAGCAGTACTTC
abundance: many
d_gene: TRBD2
j_gene: TRBJ2-7
v_gene: TRBV5-1

CDR3aa: CASRPWRSDISEQYF
CDR3nt: TGTGCCAGCAGACCATGGCGATCTGACATCAGCGAGCAGTACTTC
abundance: NA
d_gene: NA
j_gene: TRBJ2-7
v_gene: TRBV6-2/TRBV6-3

CDR3aa: CASSLDGQGSYEQYF
CDR3nt: TGTGCCAGCAGCTTGGACGGCCAGGGCTCCTACGAGCAGTACTTC
abundance: NA
d_gene: NA
j_gene: TRBJ2-7
v_gene: TRBV5-5

CDR3aa: CASSQVLRGQKYNEQFF
CDR3nt: TGCGCCAGCAGCCAAGTACTTAGGGGACAGAAATACAATGAGCAGTTCTTC
abundance: NA
d_gene: TRBD1
j_gene: TRBJ2-1
v_gene: TRBV4-1

CDR3aa: CASSLGPGGVNEQFF
CDR3nt: TGCGCCAGCAGCTTGGGCCCGGGAGGGGTCAATGAGCAGTTCTTC
abundance: few
d_gene: TRBD2
j_gene: TRBJ2-1
v_gene: TRBV5-1